These 22 T cell receptor beta chains were sequenced from one sample in a study of control samples from healthy donors and cancer patients. Sequencing used immunoSEQ multiplex PCR; TCRdb keeps in-frame clones, though not all of them. The sample records roughly 60,000 clones, roughly 94% being singletons. Sequenced material: blood. Receptors originate from a man younger than 45 in good health.

The chain recombines TRBV30 with TRBJ1-2; D is unclear. Trimming shortened V by 0 bases and J by 1 base, and 3 bases separated the two germline ends. CDR1 GTSNPN and CDR2 SVGIG come from the germline V gene (reference sequence). CDR3 size: 12 residues. CDR3 protein: CAWSVVNYGYTF. CDR3 DNA sequence: TGTGCCTGGAGTGTAGTTAACTATGGCTACACCTTC.

The chain is built from TRBV6-5 and TRBJ2-7; D is undetermined. This CDR3 contains 11 residues. Between the trimmed V and J ends, which lost 8 bases and 3 bases, there was a span of 8 bases. Germline CDR1 reads MNHEY; CDR2 reads SVGAGI. The CDR3 loop reads CASHPGYEQYF. The CDR3 bases are TGTGCCAGCCATCCCGGCTACGAGCAGTACTTC.

The rearrangement uses TRBV11-2 and TRBJ1-1; D is undetermined. V was clipped by 1 base and J by 4 bases, with 7 bases between them. This CDR3 spans 13 amino acids. In germline, CDR1 is SGHAT, CDR2 FQNNGV. The CDR3 sequence: CASSLVVGTEAFF. CDR3 DNA: TGTGCCAGCAGCTTAGTGGTTGGCACTGAAGCTTTCTTT.

Only a few counts were recorded for this clone. This chain uses TRBV28 with TRBJ1-2; D might be TRBD1 (6 bases). V was trimmed by 5 bases and J by 0 bases, leaving 13 bases between them. The germline V gene has CDR1 MDHEN and CDR2 SYDVKM. This CDR3 is built from 15 residues. CDR3 coding DNA: TGTGCCAGCAGTCCCCCGGACAGAGCTAACTATGGCTACACCTTC. It codes for CASSPPDRANYGYTF.

The chain links TRBV2 to TRBJ2-1, with 9 nucleotides matching TRBD1. Germline loops: CDR1 SNHLY, CDR2 FYNNEI. The CDR3 length is 15 residues. Trimming removed 7 bases from V and 6 bases from J; junction bases left unmatched: 10. CDR3 amino acids: CASTVDRGLSNEQFF. As DNA, the CDR3 is TGTGCCAGCACCGTCGACAGGGGGTTGAGCAATGAGCAGTTCTTC.

The rearrangement joins TRBV7-9 to TRBJ2-1, with 10 positions matching TRBD2. Germline CDR1 reads SEHNR; CDR2 reads FQNEAQ (reference sequence). The CDR3 extends over 14 amino acids. With 1 base clipped from V and 9 bases from J, the junction kept 3 bases outside the gene matches. CDR3 in amino acids: CASSLGGLASEQFF. Here the CDR3 DNA reads TGTGCCAGCAGCTTAGGGGGACTAGCGTCTGAGCAGTTCTTC.

V and J are TRBV5-1 and TRBJ2-1, with TRBD1 matching 9 bases. The CDR3 is 16 amino acids. V gave up 3 bases and J gave up 0 bases; unmatched junction bases: 4. The germline V gene encodes CDR1 SGHRS and CDR2 YFSETQ. CDR3 amino acids: CASSWGTGSSYNEQFF. CDR3 bases: TGCGCCAGCAGCTGGGGGACAGGGAGCTCCTACAATGAGCAGTTCTTC.

This clone was seen a handful of times. The chain couples TRBV6-1 to TRBJ2-3; tentative D call: TRBD2 (6 bases). V was cut by 3 bases and J by 3 bases, with 10 bases left in between. The CDR3 consists of 14 residues. In germline, CDR1 is MNHNS, CDR2 SASEGT. The DNA for the CDR3 is TGTGCCAGCAGTGACGGGGGTGAGACAGATACGCAGTATTTT. Amino acids: CASSDGGETDTQYF.

This sequence joins TRBV4-1 and TRBJ1-5, with TRBD1 matching 9 bases. Germline CDR1 reads MGHRA; CDR2 reads YSYEKL. This CDR3 region has 16 residues. The V and J ends lost 3 bases and 4 bases, in that order; junction bases with no gene match: 7. The CDR3 spells CASSHSTGGGNQPQHF. The CDR3 DNA sequence: TGCGCCAGCAGCCATTCCACAGGGGGCGGTAATCAGCCCCAGCATTTT.

The gene calls are TRBV2 and TRBJ2-5; D uncertain. CDR1 and CDR2 (germline): SNHLY, FYNNEI. The CDR3 contains 12 residues. Trimming cost V 7 bases and J 0 bases, with 6 bases left between them. The CDR3 sequence is CASTGDQETQYF. The CDR3 DNA is TGTGCCAGCACGGGCGACCAAGAGACCCAGTACTTC.

The V call is TRBV18, the J call TRBJ2-1; D is possibly TRBD1 (7 bases). Trimming took off 3 bases at V and 0 bases at J, with 12 bases between the two ends. The CDR3 runs 16 residues. Germline assignment: CDR1 KGHSH and CDR2 LQKENI. The chain's CDR3 is CASSPGQTSSYNEQFF. CDR3 nucleotide sequence: TGTGCCAGCTCACCGGGACAGACTAGCTCCTACAATGAGCAGTTCTTC.

This clone was counted once. The V gene is TRBV2, the J gene TRBJ1-1; D is possibly TRBD1 (5 bases). Trimming took off 4 bases at V and 3 bases at J, with 6 bases between the two ends. The CDR3 is 12 residues long. Germline lookup yields CDR1 SNHLY and CDR2 FYNNEI. The DNA of the CDR3 is TGTGCCAGCAGTGGACAGTACACTGAAGCTTTCTTT. Translating gives CASSGQYTEAFF.

With regard to this clone: The germline gene is not matched at one end of the junction; a read error may be the cause. The same CDR3 is also encoded by other DNA sequences in this sample. The chain has TRBV6-5 and TRBJ2-7; 9 positions match TRBD1. Germline V gives CDR1 MNHEY, CDR2 SVGAGI. The CDR3 runs to 15 residues. The CDR3 loop reads CASSRETGGRNEQYF. CDR3 DNA: TGTGCTAGCAGTCGGGAGACAGGGGGTCGCAACGAGCAGTACTTC.

This clone was seen more than once but under ten times. In the same sample, other DNA sequences code for this CDR3. This chain joins TRBV14 and TRBJ1-2; D call uncertain. Trimming removed 4 bases at V and 0 bases at J, with 12 bases between. The CDR3 is 15 amino acids. CDR1 SGHDN and CDR2 FVKESK come from the germline V gene. CDR3 sequence (DNA): TGTGCCAGCAGCCCCCCGGGCGGCCCTAACTATGGCTACACCTTC. As protein: CASSPPGGPNYGYTF.

The chain has TRBV27 and TRBJ1-5, with unresolved D. This CDR3 region has 14 residues. Germline V gene data show CDR1 as MNHEY and CDR2 as SMNVEV (reference sequence). Trimming cost V 6 bases and J 4 bases, with 13 bases left between them. The CDR3 reads CASSRTWMNQPQHF. The CDR3 DNA is TGTGCCAGCAGCCGAACCTGGATGAATCAGCCCCAGCATTTT.

The V call is TRBV9, the J call TRBJ1-1; TRBD1 matches at 8 bases. The CDR3 length is 13 residues. J gave up 3 bases and V 3 bases, and 1 base lay outside the gene matches. Germline values: CDR1 SGDLS, CDR2 YYNGEE. The CDR3 region has the DNA TGTGCCAGCAGCGGGACAGGGTACACTGAAGCTTTCTTT. It is translated as CASSGTGYTEAFF.

The gene calls are TRBV9 and TRBJ2-1; 13 nucleotides match TRBD2. With V trimmed by 2 bases and J by 4 bases, 3 bases remained unmatched. The CDR3 is 16 residues long. Per the germline V gene, CDR1 is SGDLS and CDR2 is YYNGEE. The CDR3, as DNA: TGTGCCAGCAGCGTTTGGGGACTAGCGGGATACAATGAGCAGTTCTTC. It encodes CASSVWGLAGYNEQFF.

This rearrangement joins TRBV25-1 to TRBJ2-1, with a weak D call TRBD1 (6 bases). The CDR3 length is 18 residues. The germline V and J ends were trimmed by 7 bases and 0 bases, with 22 bases remaining between them. Germline V CDR1 and CDR2: MGHDK, SYGVNS. The CDR3 nucleotides read TGTGCCAGCACCCCCCCGAATCCCGGGACACTCTCCTACAATGAGCAGTTCTTC. Its protein is CASTPPNPGTLSYNEQFF.

V is TRBV27 and J is TRBJ1-4, with 10 bases fitting TRBD1. The CDR3 runs 14 residues. Trimming cost V 6 bases and J 5 bases; bases outside gene matches: 3. Germline assignment: CDR1 MNHEY and CDR2 SMNVEV (reference sequence). CDR3 coding DNA: TGTGCCAGCAGCCGGGGACAGGGGAATGAAAAACTGTTTTTT. Translation gives CASSRGQGNEKLFF. The variable domain in full, completed from reference TRBV27 and TRBJ1-4, reads EAQVTQNPRYLITVTGKKLTVTCSQNMNHEYMSWYRQDPGLGLRQIYYSMNVEVTDKGDVPEGYKVSRKEKRNFPLILESPSPNQTSLYFCASSRGQGNEKLFFGSGTQLSVL.

The V gene is TRBV27, the J gene TRBJ2-7; TRBD2 might be the D (7 bases). Germline V lookup: CDR1 MNHEY, CDR2 SMNVEV (reference sequence). V was shortened by 5 bases and J by 6 bases, with 11 bases between the two germline ends. The CDR3 length is 12 residues. CDR3 coding DNA: TGTGCCAGCAGTGGGGGCGGGGGCGAGCAGTACTTC. Amino acids: CASSGGGGEQYF.

The chain links TRBV20-1 to TRBJ1-1; D is uncertain. The CDR3 sequence is 11 residues long. Trimming took 3 bases from V and 6 from J, leaving 8 bases between them. Germline assignment: CDR1 DFQATT and CDR2 SNEGSKA (reference sequence). Written as DNA, the CDR3 is TGCAGTGCTAGTCCCGGTGCTGAAGCTTTCTTT. Residues: CSASPGAEAFF.

In its sample, this clone was seen once. This rearrangement joins TRBV6-5 to TRBJ1-5; D possibly corresponds to TRBD1 (6 bases). The CDR3 runs to 15 residues. Germline V gene sequence: CDR1 MNHEY, CDR2 SVGAGI. Trimming took 6 bases from V and 0 from J, leaving 12 bases between them. In nucleotides, the CDR3 is TGTGCCAGCAGAGCCACAGGGTTTAGCAATCAGCCCCAGCATTTT. Protein product: CASRATGFSNQPQHF.